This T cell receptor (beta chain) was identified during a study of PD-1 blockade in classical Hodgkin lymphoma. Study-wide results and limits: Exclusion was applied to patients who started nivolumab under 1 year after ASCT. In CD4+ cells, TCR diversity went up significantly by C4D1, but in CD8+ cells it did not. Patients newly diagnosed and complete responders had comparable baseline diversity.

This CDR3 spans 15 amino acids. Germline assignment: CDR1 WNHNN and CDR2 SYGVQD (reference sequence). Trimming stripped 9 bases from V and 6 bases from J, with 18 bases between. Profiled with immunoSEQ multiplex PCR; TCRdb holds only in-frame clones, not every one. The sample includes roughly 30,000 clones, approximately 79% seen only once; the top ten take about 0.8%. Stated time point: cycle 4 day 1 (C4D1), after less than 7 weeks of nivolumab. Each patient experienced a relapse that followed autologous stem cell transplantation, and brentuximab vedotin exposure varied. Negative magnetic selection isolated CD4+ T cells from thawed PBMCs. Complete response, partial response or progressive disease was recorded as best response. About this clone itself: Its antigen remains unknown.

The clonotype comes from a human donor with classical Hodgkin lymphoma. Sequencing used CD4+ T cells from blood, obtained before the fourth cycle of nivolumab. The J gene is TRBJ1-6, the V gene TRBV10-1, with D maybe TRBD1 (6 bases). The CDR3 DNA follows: TGCGCCAGTCCGGGGAGGGGGGATACTAATTCACCCCTCCACTTT. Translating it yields CASPGRGDTNSPLHF.